This T cell receptor beta chain was captured in a study of blood T cell repertoires in COVID-19. Overall study context: Samples came from the United States, Italy and Spain, spanning acute and convalescent COVID-19. Nucleic acid was either cDNA or gDNA, and it came from T cells, B-cell-depleted T cells, or PBMCs.

CDR1 and CDR2 from the germline V gene are MNHEY and SVGAGI. This CDR3 has 14 residues. Between the trimmed V and J ends, which lost 0 bases and 7 bases, there was a span of 12 bases. Those enrolled in Seattle joined during active infection and were followed longitudinally afterward. In the original processing: How many nucleated cells were present was estimated from reference gene primer amplification. Using immunoSEQ multiplex PCR, the repertoire was profiled, and TCRdb retains in-frame clones only, with some absent. V and J calls and clone size are copied from that table; D and trimming were computed from the DNA. The table has under 300,000 clones, roughly 90% seen once.

The sequence came from an older woman with COVID-19, enrolled during active disease. The sequencing sample was made of peripheral blood. The chain employs TRBV6-5 and TRBJ1-2, with D maybe TRBD1 (5 bases). CDR3 residues: CASSYSAGRSGYTF. The CDR3, as DNA: TGTGCCAGCAGTTACTCGGCAGGGCGAAGTGGCTACACCTTC.